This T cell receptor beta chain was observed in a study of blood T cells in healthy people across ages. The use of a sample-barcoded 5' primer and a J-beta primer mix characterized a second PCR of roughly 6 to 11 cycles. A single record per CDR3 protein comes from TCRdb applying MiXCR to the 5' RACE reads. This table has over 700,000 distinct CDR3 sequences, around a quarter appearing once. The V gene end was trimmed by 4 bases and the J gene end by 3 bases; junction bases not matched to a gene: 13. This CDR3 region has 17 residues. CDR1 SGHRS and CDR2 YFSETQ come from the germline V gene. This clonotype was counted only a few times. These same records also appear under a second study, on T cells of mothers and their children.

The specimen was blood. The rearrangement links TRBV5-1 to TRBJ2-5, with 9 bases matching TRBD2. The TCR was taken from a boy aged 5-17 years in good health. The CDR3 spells CASSPFGVAGAKETQYF. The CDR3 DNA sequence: TGCGCCAGCAGCCCGTTCGGAGTAGCGGGGGCCAAAGAGACCCAGTACTTC.